Here is one T cell receptor (beta chain) with its context. There is no known antigen for this receptor. Per-nucleotide qualities are absent, and no much larger clonotype sits a single base away. The cysteine opens and the phenylalanine closes a CDR3 of 16 amino acids. The CDR3 DNA has 48 bases and is translated from base 1. The V and J ends are trimmed by 0 bases and 3 bases, leaving 13 bases between them. As encoded in the germline V gene, CDR1 is SGHAT while CDR2 is FQNNGV. The sample is drawn from a study of shared clonotypes between healthy human individuals (TCRdb year 2020). In the study overall: Three men and a couple of women, aged 18 to 49 years, made up the cohort. To estimate repertoire size and how much clonotypes are shared between individuals, the study performed deep sequencing of blood TCR repertoires from about five healthy adults. To increase sequencing depth and limit assay-specific biases, TCR repertoire library preparation and sequencing were carried out by different laboratories using diverse techniques. For each donor, CD4 naive and CD4 memory were each run on three plates, CD8 naive on two plates, and CD8 memory on one plate. Leukapheresis yielded between about 0.8 and 8.9 billion PBMCs per donor. What the work shows at the level of the full study, not this receptor alone: When a few donors were compared, the shared fraction of clonotypes was around 5.1% for naive CD4, about 4% for naive CD8, roughly 2.5% for memory CD4, and about 0.36% for memory CD8. Only blood was sampled, and tissue TCR repertoires likely differ from those in blood. Estimated clonotype richness was generally larger for naive than for memory subsets. Because the study included a small number of donors, the genetic and exposure-history diversity represented was limited. Even with the large sequencing depth, rarefaction of the sorted-subset datasets indicated that sequencing was incomplete. Compared with non-shared clonotypes, the clonotypes found in all four sorted-subset donors had higher generation probabilities. Pairwise subsampling led to the expectation that sequencing depth would affect the degree of clonotype sharing among donors.

The donors were healthy, HIV-negative adults with no recently reported acute infections or vaccinations. Every donor was a Caucasian adult residing in Nashville, Tennessee, USA. CD4+ T cells were enriched by magnetic negative selection; naive cells were then positively selected on CD45RA, and the negative fraction formed the memory subset. Blood was collected by leukapheresis, and PBMCs were isolated by Ficoll-Histopaque density gradient centrifugation and then cryopreserved in liquid nitrogen vapor phase. Analytical flow cytometry was used to check the purity and quantity of every magnetically sorted T cell population. From each sorted fraction, genomic DNA was isolated and quantified by UV absorbance on a Nanodrop 2000c. Using the deep immunoSEQ assay, multiplex PCR amplified TCR CDR3 regions from genomic DNA. Extracted genomic DNA from each cell subset was distributed evenly across all wells of several immunoSEQ 96-well plates, and each plate was treated as a replicate. For sorted subsets, 150 to 200 ng genomic DNA, equal to tens of thousands of T cell genomes, was loaded into each replicate PCR. The purified libraries were quantified using a Qubit 3.0 fluorometer, sized with a Bioanalyzer 2100, and then quantified again using the KAPA Library Quantification kit. A separate single-read 150-cycle Illumina NextSeq 550 flow cell was used to sequence each immunoSEQ 96-well plate. As for the authors' bioinformatics: Because the immunoSEQ output included only junctional sequences and no quality scores, the filtering could not be the same as the filtering used for full-length reads. Sequences were annotated with PyIR, a Python wrapper for IgBLAST v1.9, and V/J genes and CDR3 were assigned using IMGT germline references. Reads with weak V/J assignments (E-value above 1e-6), missing CDR3, stop codons, out-of-frame junctions, or ambiguous translated residues were removed. A V3J clonotype was defined by an identical inferred V gene, J gene, and CDR3 amino acid sequence. Percentage overlap between repertoires was computed as shared unique clonotypes divided by the size of the smaller repertoire. Richness of each repertoire was evaluated using RTK rarefaction, the Chao1 estimator, and Recon v2.1 estimates of unobserved clonotypes. Generation probabilities for all TCRbeta clonotypes obtained by the gDNA method from a handful of donors were computed using OLGA. As stored in TCRdb, this immuneACCESS dataset retains in-frame rearrangements with V and J assigned. A fraction of the clones does not appear; measured against another copy, unresolved V genes explain less than half of the discrepancy, and the remainder lacks a known reason. V, J and clone size derive from that table, while D and trimming were established from the DNA sequence. The sample contains 2,500,000 or so clones, 90% to 95% of them found a single time. About 0.13% of the sample comes from the top ten.

The V and J genes are TRBV11-2 and TRBJ2-3; TRBD1 might be the D gene, on 6 matching bases. The source is a man between 18 and 35 years old in good health. Sequencing input: naive CD4+ T cells sorted from blood. The cell subset or site label on this specimen signifies: CD45RA+ positively selected. The DNA is TGTGCCAGCAGCTTAGATGTTACAGGGATAACAGATACGCAGTATTTT. Translated, it gives CASSLDVTGITDTQYF.